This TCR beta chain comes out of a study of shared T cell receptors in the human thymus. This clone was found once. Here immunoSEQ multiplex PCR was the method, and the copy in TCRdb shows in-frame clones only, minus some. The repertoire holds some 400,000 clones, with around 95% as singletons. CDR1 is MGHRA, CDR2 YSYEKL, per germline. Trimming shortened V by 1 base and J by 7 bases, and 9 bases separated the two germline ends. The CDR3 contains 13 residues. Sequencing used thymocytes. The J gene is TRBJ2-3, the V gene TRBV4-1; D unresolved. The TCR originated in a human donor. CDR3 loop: CASSQAALYTQYF. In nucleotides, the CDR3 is TGCGCCAGCAGCCAAGCAGCCCTGTATACGCAGTATTTT.